This TCR beta chain came from a study of cytotoxic CD8 clonotypes in ibrutinib-treated CLL. Study-wide background: The group held 11 relapsed/refractory and around 15 treatment-naive patients, with under 18 IGHV unmutated. Timing of response sample collection was a median around 13 months after treatment start, with a range of 6 to 36.

Measured with immunoSEQ multiplex PCR; TCRdb has only the in-frame clones, and not every one. The sample has nearly 300,000 clones; 76% are singletons. Study results and limitations: Sampling times (in sustained-remission versus progressing patients) were not the same. Clonality showed a rise at ibrutinib response that reversed toward baseline at progression.

The CDR3 totals 16 residues. J was trimmed by 5 bases and V by 4 bases; bases with no gene match: 11. The germline V gene encodes CDR1 SNHLY and CDR2 FYNNEI. For this clone: Antigen unknown.

The V gene is TRBV2, the J gene TRBJ1-1; the match to TRBD1 covers 9 bases. The source material was PBMCs, sampled at disease progression, from a patient treated with ibrutinib. This TCR came from a human donor with chronic lymphocytic leukemia. The CDR3: CASSVPGQGGGTEAFF. CDR3 nucleotide sequence: TGTGCCAGCAGTGTCCCGGGACAGGGAGGGGGTACTGAAGCTTTCTTT.